One and the same sample provided the 4 T cell receptor beta chains below, sequenced in a study of CD8 T cells in Susac syndrome. It was with random hexamers that 0.5 to 1 ug RNA was reverse transcribed. MiXCR, applied by TCRdb to the immunoSEQ multiplex PCR reads, yields one record per CDR3 protein. The data show approximately 210,000 distinct CDR3 sequences, 94% seen once. Sequenced sample: CD4+ T cells from PBMCs. Receptors originate from a human donor with Susac syndrome.

This clonotype was detected only a few times. The chain links TRBV6-5 to TRBJ2-1, with D unresolved. Germline CDR1 MNHEY, CDR2 SVGAGI. CDR3 length: 12 amino acids. Trimming shortened V by 0 bases and J by 4 bases, and 1 base separated the two germline ends. In DNA, the CDR3 is TGTGCCAGCAGTTACTCGTACAATGAGCAGTTCTTC. Protein sequence: CASSYSYNEQFF.

The J gene is TRBJ2-5, the V gene TRBV7-9; no clear D gene. The CDR3 spans 16 residues. Germline assignment: CDR1 SEHNR and CDR2 FQNEAQ (reference sequence). The V gene lost 3 bases and the J gene lost 2 bases, with 16 bases spanning the gap. CDR3 loop: CASSFPPEGWQETQYF. The CDR3 coding sequence is TGTGCCAGCAGCTTCCCACCCGAAGGATGGCAAGAGACCCAGTACTTC.

J is TRBJ2-5 and V is TRBV11-1; perhaps TRBD2 as D (6 bases). Trimming pared 3 bases from V and 3 bases from J, leaving 8 bases between. Germline CDR1 is SGHAT and CDR2 is FQDESV (reference sequence). The CDR3 runs 13 residues. DNA for the CDR3: TGTGCCAGCAGCTTTGGGGAGGAAGAGACCCAGTACTTC. This encodes CASSFGEEETQYF.

The rearrangement uses TRBV18 and TRBJ2-1, with D hard to call. Germline CDR1 reads KGHSH; CDR2 reads LQKENI. Between the trimmed V and J ends, which lost 2 bases and 3 bases, there was a span of 8 bases. The CDR3 covers 14 residues. This CDR3 is CASSPTVHYNEQFF. CDR3 DNA sequence: TGTGCCAGCTCACCAACCGTCCACTACAATGAGCAGTTCTTC.